This is a list of T cell receptor beta chains from one sample in a study of Ad26.COV2.S vaccination and SARS-CoV-2 variants. Some clones are missing from TCRdb's copy, which holds only in-frame ones; the method was immunoSEQ multiplex PCR. The sample comprises some 410,000 clones, about nine tenths of which are singletons, and under 2% rests with the top ten. Sequencing used peripheral blood, obtained in a trial of Ad26.COV2.S vaccine versus placebo. Every receptor here comes from a person aged 18-60 years who received the Ad26.COV2.S COVID-19 vaccine or a placebo. CDR3s include the opening cysteine and the closing phenylalanine or tryptophan. Each record gives: CDR3 DNA, CDR3 protein, V gene, clone size, J gene, D gene. The D gene is left open where the match is weak. Only part of the rows carry a size: once, few, many, or a class if the clone is expanded.

CDR3 DNA: TGTGCCAGCAGCCTAGGTCTGCCCGGGGAGCTGTTTTTT; CDR3 protein: CASSLGLPGELFF; V gene: TRBV7-9; clone size: -; J gene: TRBJ2-2; D gene: -
CDR3 DNA: TGTGCCAGCAGGACTAGCGGGGGGAGAACCTACGAGCAGTACTTC; CDR3 protein: CASRTSGGRTYEQYF; V gene: TRBV5-4; clone size: -; J gene: TRBJ2-7; D gene: TRBD2
CDR3 DNA: TGCGCCAGCAGCCAAGAGGGAAGGGATGGCTACACCTTC; CDR3 protein: CASSQEGRDGYTF; V gene: TRBV4-1; clone size: -; J gene: TRBJ1-2; D gene: -
CDR3 DNA: TGTGCCAGCTCACCGCTAGACAGTAACTATGGCTACACCTTC; CDR3 protein: CASSPLDSNYGYTF; V gene: TRBV18; clone size: -; J gene: TRBJ1-2; D gene: -
CDR3 DNA: TGTGCCAGCAGGCCGACAGGGTTCACAGATACGCAGTATTTT; CDR3 protein: CASRPTGFTDTQYF; V gene: TRBV6-5; clone size: -; J gene: TRBJ2-3; D gene: TRBD1
CDR3 DNA: TGTGCCTGGAGTGTTGGTCCGGGTAATCAGCCCCAGCATTTT; CDR3 protein: CAWSVGPGNQPQHF; V gene: TRBV30; clone size: -; J gene: TRBJ1-5; D gene: -
CDR3 DNA: TGTGCCAGTAGCAGCCCCAGGGAGGCAACTAATGAAAAACTGTTTTTT; CDR3 protein: CASSSPREATNEKLFF; V gene: TRBV19; clone size: -; J gene: TRBJ1-4; D gene: -
CDR3 DNA: TGTGCCAGCTCACCCGGACTAGGGGAAGAGACCCAGTACTTC; CDR3 protein: CASSPGLGEETQYF; V gene: TRBV18; clone size: -; J gene: TRBJ2-5; D gene: TRBD2
CDR3 DNA: TGTGCCAGCAGCCCGACAGGCCATACAGGCTCCTACAATGAGCAGTTCTTC; CDR3 protein: CASSPTGHTGSYNEQFF; V gene: TRBV5-8; clone size: -; J gene: TRBJ2-1; D gene: -
CDR3 DNA: TGTGCCAGCAGCACGGACAGGGGGCGCACAGATACGCAGTATTTT; CDR3 protein: CASSTDRGRTDTQYF; V gene: TRBV7-2; clone size: -; J gene: TRBJ2-3; D gene: TRBD1
CDR3 DNA: TGTGCCAGCAGTTTAAGAGGGCCAGATACGCAGTATTTT; CDR3 protein: CASSLRGPDTQYF; V gene: TRBV12-3/TRBV12-4; clone size: few; J gene: TRBJ2-3; D gene: -
CDR3 DNA: TGTGCCAGCAGTTTAAGGTATCCCAGCTCTGGAAACACCATATATTTT; CDR3 protein: CASSLRYPSSGNTIYF; V gene: TRBV27; clone size: -; J gene: TRBJ1-3; D gene: -
CDR3 DNA: TGTGCCAGCAGCTTCCATAGACAGGGCGGCGAGCAGTACTTC; CDR3 protein: CASSFHRQGGEQYF; V gene: TRBV7-2; clone size: -; J gene: TRBJ2-7; D gene: TRBD1
CDR3 DNA: TGCGCCAGCATCACGACGGATCAGTTAGGAAACACCATATATTTT; CDR3 protein: CASITTDQLGNTIYF; V gene: TRBV10-2; clone size: few; J gene: TRBJ1-3; D gene: -
CDR3 DNA: TGCGCCAGCAGCTTGGTAGGGCGAGAGCAGTTCTTC; CDR3 protein: CASSLVGREQFF; V gene: TRBV5-1; clone size: once; J gene: TRBJ2-1; D gene: -
CDR3 DNA: TGTGCCAGCACAGGACTAGCGGGGTTTATGGATACGCAGTATTTT; CDR3 protein: CASTGLAGFMDTQYF; V gene: TRBV25-1; clone size: -; J gene: TRBJ2-3; D gene: TRBD2
CDR3 DNA: TGTGCCTGGATTTCACGGGTAAAGAACACTGAAGCTTTCTTT; CDR3 protein: CAWISRVKNTEAFF; V gene: TRBV30; clone size: -; J gene: TRBJ1-1; D gene: -
CDR3 DNA: TGTGCCAGTATGCCCGTAGGGGGTAATGAAAAACTGTTTTTT; CDR3 protein: CASMPVGGNEKLFF; V gene: TRBV19; clone size: -; J gene: TRBJ1-4; D gene: -
CDR3 DNA: TGCGCCAGCAGCCAGGACAGGGCACACACCGGGGAGCTGTTTTTT; CDR3 protein: CASSQDRAHTGELFF; V gene: TRBV4-3; clone size: -; J gene: TRBJ2-2; D gene: TRBD1
CDR3 DNA: TGTGCCACCAGCACGGACTTAGGGACAACGCGTGGTCAGCCCCAGCATTTT; CDR3 protein: CATSTDLGTTRGQPQHF; V gene: TRBV15; clone size: -; J gene: TRBJ1-5; D gene: -
CDR3 DNA: TGTGCCAGCAGCGGATCAGGGGGTACTAATGAAAAACTGTTTTTT; CDR3 protein: CASSGSGGTNEKLFF; V gene: TRBV11-2; clone size: -; J gene: TRBJ1-4; D gene: TRBD1
CDR3 DNA: TGTGCCAGCAGCCCACGGACCGGGGTCCCCGGGGAGCTGTTTTTT; CDR3 protein: CASSPRTGVPGELFF; V gene: TRBV7-8; clone size: -; J gene: TRBJ2-2; D gene: -
CDR3 DNA: TGTGCCAGCAGGTTGGCGGGGAGCTCCTACAATGAGCAGTTCTTC; CDR3 protein: CASRLAGSSYNEQFF; V gene: TRBV6-6; clone size: -; J gene: TRBJ2-1; D gene: -
CDR3 DNA: TGCGCCAGCAGTCAACTAAGGGGCGACGGGAATTCACCCCTCCACTTT; CDR3 protein: CASSQLRGDGNSPLHF; V gene: TRBV23-1; clone size: -; J gene: TRBJ1-6; D gene: -
CDR3 DNA: TGTGCCAGCAGCGTAGAAGGCTACGAGCAGTACTTC; CDR3 protein: CASSVEGYEQYF; V gene: TRBV9; clone size: once; J gene: TRBJ2-7; D gene: -
CDR3 DNA: TGTGCCAGCAGCTTATTTAGCGGGGGAGAAGCGTACCAGTTCTTC; CDR3 protein: CASSLFSGGEAYQFF; V gene: TRBV7-2; clone size: -; J gene: TRBJ2-1; D gene: TRBD2
CDR3 DNA: TGTGCCAGCAGCTCCGGACGGTCGGAGGGCTCAGATACGCAGTATTTT; CDR3 protein: CASSSGRSEGSDTQYF; V gene: TRBV7-2; clone size: -; J gene: TRBJ2-3; D gene: -
CDR3 DNA: TGTGCCAGCAGTTTCCCTATAGGGGGCGGACCCTACGAGCAGTACTTC; CDR3 protein: CASSFPIGGGPYEQYF; V gene: TRBV28; clone size: -; J gene: TRBJ2-7; D gene: TRBD1
CDR3 DNA: TGTGCCAGTAGTCCCGGACAGTCCTACGAGCAGTACTTC; CDR3 protein: CASSPGQSYEQYF; V gene: TRBV19; clone size: -; J gene: TRBJ2-7; D gene: -
CDR3 DNA: TGTGCCACCAGTGATCCGAGAGCCCCCAAAAACATTCAGTACTTC; CDR3 protein: CATSDPRAPKNIQYF; V gene: TRBV24-1; clone size: -; J gene: TRBJ2-4; D gene: -
CDR3 DNA: TGCGCCAGCAGCTTAGCAGGGATCGGCAATCAGCCCCAGCATTTT; CDR3 protein: CASSLAGIGNQPQHF; V gene: TRBV5-1; clone size: once; J gene: TRBJ1-5; D gene: -
CDR3 DNA: TGTGCCAGCAGTCTTGGGACGACCTATGGCTACACCTTC; CDR3 protein: CASSLGTTYGYTF; V gene: TRBV28; clone size: -; J gene: TRBJ1-2; D gene: -
CDR3 DNA: TGTGCCTGGAGTGCGGGACAGTCAAACACTGAAGCTTTCTTT; CDR3 protein: CAWSAGQSNTEAFF; V gene: TRBV30; clone size: -; J gene: TRBJ1-1; D gene: TRBD1
CDR3 DNA: TGCGCCAGCAGTACCGGGACAGGGGTTTGGTCACCCCTCCACTTT; CDR3 protein: CASSTGTGVWSPLHF; V gene: TRBV10-2; clone size: -; J gene: TRBJ1-6; D gene: TRBD1
CDR3 DNA: TGTGCCATCAGTGAGTCAGCGTCAATGTCAGATACGCAGTATTTT; CDR3 protein: CAISESASMSDTQYF; V gene: TRBV10-3; clone size: -; J gene: TRBJ2-3; D gene: -
CDR3 DNA: TGCAGCGTGTGGGGACAGGGGACCAACGTCCTGACTTTC; CDR3 protein: CSVWGQGTNVLTF; V gene: TRBV29-1; clone size: -; J gene: TRBJ2-6; D gene: TRBD1
CDR3 DNA: TGCGCCAGCAGTAGGGACAGGGGGCCGGTGGAGCAGTACTTC; CDR3 protein: CASSRDRGPVEQYF; V gene: TRBV10-1; clone size: -; J gene: TRBJ2-7; D gene: TRBD1
CDR3 DNA: TGTGCCAGCAGTGCGGAGCGGGGGACCTACAATGAGCAGTTCTTC; CDR3 protein: CASSAERGTYNEQFF; V gene: TRBV2; clone size: -; J gene: TRBJ2-1; D gene: TRBD2
CDR3 DNA: TGTGCCAGCAGTTACTATGGCGGGGGAGCACCCACAGATACGCAGTATTTT; CDR3 protein: CASSYYGGGAPTDTQYF; V gene: TRBV6-2/TRBV6-3; clone size: -; J gene: TRBJ2-3; D gene: TRBD2
CDR3 DNA: TGTGCCAGCAGCATTTCTACAGCATACACCGGGGAGCTGTTTTTT; CDR3 protein: CASSISTAYTGELFF; V gene: TRBV2; clone size: -; J gene: TRBJ2-2; D gene: -
CDR3 DNA: TGTGCCAGCAGCTTGGCTGTCGGGGCCTATGGCTACACCTTC; CDR3 protein: CASSLAVGAYGYTF; V gene: TRBV5-4; clone size: -; J gene: TRBJ1-2; D gene: -
CDR3 DNA: TGTGCCTGGAGTGTACACGTCCAGGGGGCGAGGAAAGCTTTCTTT; CDR3 protein: CAWSVHVQGARKAFF; V gene: TRBV30; clone size: -; J gene: TRBJ1-1; D gene: TRBD1